This T cell receptor (beta chain) was captured by sequencing in a study of response to subunit inactivated influenza vaccine. Broader study findings: The authors offered the suggestion that each seasonal influenza vaccination recruits few new T cells.

A note on this clonotype: What it binds is not known.

From germline, CDR1 is SQVTM and CDR2 ANQGSEA. Trimming took off 4 bases at V and 1 base at J, with 4 bases between the two ends. CDR3 size: 11 residues. A single record per CDR3 protein comes from TCRdb applying MiXCR to the RT-PCR reads. The table has roughly 670,000 distinct CDR3 sequences, 13% to 15% seen once. The specimen was PBMCs from blood, collected 14 days before vaccination. The chain carries TRBV29-1 and TRBJ1-1; D call uncertain. The TCR originated in a man aged 45-65 years who received an inactivated influenza vaccine. The CDR3 region is CSVARNTEAFF. The DNA for the CDR3 is TGCAGCGTTGCCCGGAACACTGAAGCTTTCTTT.